This T cell receptor beta chain was recovered during a study of T cell repertoires in cytomegalovirus infection. Worth noting for this clonotype: Antigen specificity is unknown.

TCRdb redid the calling of the reads with MiXCR, one entry per CDR3 protein. The sample lists around 770,000 distinct CDR3 sequences, almost 30% occurring once. The CDR3 is 11 residues long. The ends were cut back, 1 base at V and 10 bases at J, with 6 bases in the middle. CDR1 is SGHTA, CDR2 FQGNSA, per germline. Study outcomes and limitations: The ex vivo response was dominated by HLA-C-restricted CMV-specific TCR beta clonotypes.

The chain links TRBV7-2 to TRBJ2-3; D is ambiguous. The material was cultured CD8+ T cells from PBMCs, obtained from culture after CMV antigen stimulation. The clonotype was recovered from a human donor in good health (CMV status not recorded). Some clones in this sample may be carry-over from other donors' samples. CDR3 sequence: CASSLGGPQYF. The CDR3 DNA is TGTGCCAGCAGCTTAGGAGGCCCGCAGTATTTT.